This T cell receptor (beta chain) is from a study of shared clonotypes between healthy human individuals. Study summary: Per donor, three plates held CD4 naive cells, three held CD4 memory, two held CD8 naive and one held CD8 memory.

Several immunoSEQ plates held equal portions of the genomic DNA taken from each subset. In the authors' workflow: Filtering of immunoSEQ junctional sequences could not match full-length read filtering. Some clones are missing from TCRdb's copy, which holds only in-frame ones; the method was immunoSEQ multiplex PCR. V and J calls and clone size follow that table, whereas D and trimming were derived from the DNA. The data show about 1.1 million clones, with approximately 75% seen just once and 0.89% held by the top ten. The CDR3 loop spans 16 amino acids. The junction had 6 bases not matched to a gene; V was cut back by 0 bases and J by 3 bases. The germline V gene has CDR1 LGHNA and CDR2 YSLEER.

This receptor was identified in a man in his late teens or twenties in good health. Some clones in this sample may be carry-over from other donors' samples. The sample comprised memory CD4+ T cells from PBMCs. Subset defined: CD45RA-negative fraction. The chain carries TRBV4-3 and TRBJ2-7; 9 nucleotides line up with TRBD1. The CDR3 spells CASSQDNRDRVYEQYF. Here the CDR3 DNA reads TGCGCCAGCAGCCAAGACAACCGGGACAGGGTCTACGAGCAGTACTTC.